The TCR beta chain described here comes from a study of PD-1 blockade in classical Hodgkin lymphoma (dated by TCRdb to the early 2020s). Describing the broader study: Nivolumab dosing was 3 mg/kg intravenously every 2 weeks, continuing until either disease progression or unacceptable toxicity. The study used CyTOF and TCR beta sequencing to define a peripheral blood immune signature of response to PD-1 blockade in classical Hodgkin lymphoma. The study at large found these results: Baseline TCR diversity was reported to be lower in newly diagnosed patients than in healthy donors, and even lower in relapsed/refractory patients. The study was restricted to a single clinical trial cohort, and the causes of repertoire differences, possibly disease activity or prior therapy, were left undefined. A significant rise by C4D1 was seen in CD4+ but not CD8+ TCR diversity (p=0.0027 vs p=0.16), with the rise being most apparent in complete responders (p=0.02). Lower diversity was observed in patients in whom nivolumab was started less than 1 year after ASCT, and these patients were excluded from later analyses so that confounding by immune reconstitution would be avoided. Among trial patients, those achieving complete response had baseline diversity similar to that of newly diagnosed patients, while diversity was significantly lower in partial responders and progressors.

A note on this clone: Its antigen remains unidentified. Per-nucleotide qualities are absent, and no much larger clonotype sits a single base away.

Read against the paper, the sample's time point label means: cycle 1 day 1 (C1D1), immediately before nivolumab initiation. Every trial patient had relapsed after autologous stem cell transplantation, and cohorts A, B and C differed in prior brentuximab vedotin exposure. The trial cohort comprised more than 55 patients with relapsed/refractory classical Hodgkin lymphoma whose best overall responses were complete response, partial response or progressive disease. Trial patients were treated with single-agent nivolumab in the multi-cohort phase II CheckMate 205 trial. An independent review committee assessed best overall response using the 2007 International Working Group response criteria. Trial PBMCs were collected immediately before nivolumab initiation (C1D1) and during therapy at cycle 2 day 1 and cycle 4 day 1. Peripheral blood was collected in 8 mL Vacutainer Cell Preparation Tubes, from which PBMCs were isolated by centrifugation and then cryopreserved.

Genomic DNA was extracted with the Qiagen DNeasy kit from unsorted PBMCs and from negatively selected CD4+ and CD8+ fractions. Amplification of TCR beta CDR3 regions was done by immunoSEQ multiplex PCR with primers that anneal to V and J segments. Amplification bias was minimized using a synthetic immune receptor repertoire, and residual bias was removed computationally after sequencing. In the paper's pipeline: Custom Python scripts were used to quantify repertoire diversity as the Shannon entropy index. Unsorted, CD4+ and CD8+ repertoires were analyzed separately, except in combined analyses where CD4+ and CD8+ sequences were merged in silico. Clonal expansion was defined as at least a 2-fold frequency increase after treatment relative to C1D1, with a pseudocount of 0.5 for undetected baseline clones. Singleton clones were defined as clones with 0 or 1 copy at C1D1, and non-singleton clones were defined as clones with 2 or more copies. Clones expanded in unsorted samples were annotated as CD4+, CD8+ or unknown by matching protein sequences in sorted samples from the same patient. Wilcoxon tests on paired samples were used to test diversity changes from C1D1 to C4D1. TCRdb's version of the immuneACCESS table is confined to in-frame rearrangements and falls short of the full clone set. An unresolved V gene accounts for under half of the shortfall where checked; the remainder is of unknown origin. D and trimming were read from the DNA, whereas the V and J calls and clone size are those reported in that table. The sample table contains 70,000 or so clones; only one count was recorded for about 93% of them. Of the sample, 8% is held by the ten largest clones.

Including cysteine and phenylalanine, the CDR3 has 17 amino acids. Only the CDR3 part of the read is kept: 51 bases, read in frame from the first base. As encoded in the germline V gene, CDR1 is SGDLS while CDR2 is YYNGEE. Unmatched junction bases come to 9, with V trimmed by 4 bases and J by 4 bases. Sequenced material: peripheral blood mononuclear cells (PBMCs), taken at baseline. The rearranged chain carries TRBV9 and TRBJ2-7; a stretch of 15 junction bases matches TRBD2. This clonotype was sampled from a human donor with classical Hodgkin lymphoma. The CDR3 is CASSPGLAGGPGYEQYF. The base sequence is TGTGCCAGCAGCCCAGGACTAGCGGGAGGGCCGGGGTACGAGCAGTACTTC.